A selection of T cell receptor beta chains follows, all from one sample in a study of T cells in localized non-small cell lung cancer. Sequencing was performed with immunoSEQ multiplex PCR; in TCRdb, only in-frame clones are kept and a portion is missing. Of 78,000 or so clones listed, approximately 85% were seen once; the top ten hold approximately 3%. Sequenced here: peripheral blood, sampled before any cancer treatment. All receptors come from a man between 40 and 75 years old with stage I lung adenocarcinoma. CDR3s include the opening cysteine and the closing phenylalanine or tryptophan. D genes are given only for firm matches. For some rows the clone size is stated as once, few or many, or as a class when expanded; others skip it.

cdr3_nt: TGCGCCAGCAGCCAAGTCTCAAGAGGGGATTACCGCACAGATACGCAGTATTTT
cdr3_aa: CASSQVSRGDYRTDTQYF
v_call: TRBV4-1
clone_size: NA
d_call: NA
j_call: TRBJ2-3

cdr3_nt: TGTGCCAGCAGTCCCCCGGGGCGAGGTAGAGCTTTCTTT
cdr3_aa: CASSPPGRGRAFF
v_call: TRBV27
clone_size: NA
d_call: NA
j_call: TRBJ1-1

cdr3_nt: TGTGCCAGCAGTTACCCGGTTGGGGGCACGGTTGGCTACACCTTC
cdr3_aa: CASSYPVGGTVGYTF
v_call: TRBV28
clone_size: NA
d_call: NA
j_call: TRBJ1-2

cdr3_nt: TGTGCCAGCAGCGGGAGTTGGGGAAATGAGCAGTTCTTC
cdr3_aa: CASSGSWGNEQFF
v_call: TRBV9
clone_size: NA
d_call: NA
j_call: TRBJ2-1

cdr3_nt: TGTGCCAGTACTTTTGCGGCAGGGGGTCAGCCCCAGCATTTT
cdr3_aa: CASTFAAGGQPQHF
v_call: TRBV19
clone_size: NA
d_call: TRBD1
j_call: TRBJ1-5

cdr3_nt: TGCGCCAGCAGCCCCCGGGACAGGGGGAATCGTGAGAGCAATCAGCCCCAGCATTTT
cdr3_aa: CASSPRDRGNRESNQPQHF
v_call: TRBV4-1
clone_size: NA
d_call: TRBD1
j_call: TRBJ1-5

cdr3_nt: TGTGCCAGCAGCTTAGGCGCGGGAGGGGCCAATGAGCAGTTCTTC
cdr3_aa: CASSLGAGGANEQFF
v_call: TRBV7-9
clone_size: NA
d_call: TRBD2
j_call: TRBJ2-1

cdr3_nt: TGTGCCAGCCGCCCATATGGCAGGGGGCATCACGAGCAGTACTTC
cdr3_aa: CASRPYGRGHHEQYF
v_call: TRBV5-6
clone_size: NA
d_call: TRBD1
j_call: TRBJ2-7

cdr3_nt: TGTGCCAGCAGCTTAGCGACATCGTACTACGAGCAGTACTTC
cdr3_aa: CASSLATSYYEQYF
v_call: TRBV7-2
clone_size: NA
d_call: NA
j_call: TRBJ2-7

cdr3_nt: TGTGCCATCAGTGAACCCGACAGGGGGTACTACGAGCAGTACTTC
cdr3_aa: CAISEPDRGYYEQYF
v_call: TRBV10-3
clone_size: NA
d_call: TRBD1
j_call: TRBJ2-7

cdr3_nt: TGCGCCAGCAGCTTGGGGGGATACGAGCTTAATTCACCCCTCCACTTT
cdr3_aa: CASSLGGYELNSPLHF
v_call: TRBV5-1
clone_size: few
d_call: NA
j_call: TRBJ1-6

cdr3_nt: TGTGCCAGCAGCTTGGTTTTTCTGAATGAGCAGTTCTTC
cdr3_aa: CASSLVFLNEQFF
v_call: TRBV5-4
clone_size: NA
d_call: NA
j_call: TRBJ2-1

cdr3_nt: TGTGCCAGCAGCTCAACTAGCAACATTCAGTACTTC
cdr3_aa: CASSSTSNIQYF
v_call: TRBV7-2
clone_size: NA
d_call: NA
j_call: TRBJ2-4

cdr3_nt: TGTGCCAGCAGCTTGGGGCGCACAGATACGCAGTATTTT
cdr3_aa: CASSLGRTDTQYF
v_call: TRBV7-2
clone_size: NA
d_call: NA
j_call: TRBJ2-3

cdr3_nt: TGTGCCAGTAGTGGCCGCGCGTTGGGGTACACTGAAGCTTTCTTT
cdr3_aa: CASSGRALGYTEAFF
v_call: TRBV19
clone_size: NA
d_call: NA
j_call: TRBJ1-1

cdr3_nt: TGTGCCACCCAGGGACAGTGGGGAATGAACACTGAAGCTTTCTTT
cdr3_aa: CATQGQWGMNTEAFF
v_call: TRBV6-5
clone_size: NA
d_call: TRBD1
j_call: TRBJ1-1

cdr3_nt: TGTGCCATCAGTGATACCGGGACAGAAAGCTCCTACGAGCAGTACTTC
cdr3_aa: CAISDTGTESSYEQYF
v_call: TRBV10-3
clone_size: NA
d_call: TRBD1
j_call: TRBJ2-7

cdr3_nt: TGTGCCAGCAGTTGGTCCTTAGGAGAGCTGTTTTTT
cdr3_aa: CASSWSLGELFF
v_call: TRBV6-6
clone_size: once
d_call: NA
j_call: TRBJ2-2

cdr3_nt: TGTGCCAGCAGCGTAGAGCAGCAGGTTAGGACCGGGGAGCTGTTTTTT
cdr3_aa: CASSVEQQVRTGELFF
v_call: TRBV9
clone_size: NA
d_call: NA
j_call: TRBJ2-2

cdr3_nt: TGTGCCAGCAGCTTAGGGCGGGGGGCCTCCTACAATGAGCAGTTCTTC
cdr3_aa: CASSLGRGASYNEQFF
v_call: TRBV7-2
clone_size: NA
d_call: TRBD2
j_call: TRBJ2-1

cdr3_nt: TGCGCCAGCAGCTTGATCCCCGGGGGCTACACCTTC
cdr3_aa: CASSLIPGGYTF
v_call: TRBV5-1
clone_size: NA
d_call: NA
j_call: TRBJ1-2

cdr3_nt: TGTGCCAGCAGAAGGGGGGCAGATACGCAGTATTTT
cdr3_aa: CASRRGADTQYF
v_call: TRBV2
clone_size: NA
d_call: NA
j_call: TRBJ2-3

cdr3_nt: TGTGCCAGCACAGTCACTGGGTCCTATAATTCACCCCTCCACTTT
cdr3_aa: CASTVTGSYNSPLHF
v_call: TRBV6-1
clone_size: NA
d_call: NA
j_call: TRBJ1-6